This T cell receptor (beta chain) was retrieved from a study of shared clonotypes between healthy human individuals. Whole-study findings and limits: Deeper or shallower sequencing was expected to change how clonotypes are shared among donors.

It was at deep level that the assay was run. Libraries were prepared by immunoSEQ multiplex PCR; TCRdb keeps only in-frame clonotypes and omits some of them. This table holds a few hundred thousand clones, around 79% found once. Adults of Caucasian background living in Nashville, Tennessee made up all donors. Genomic DNA of unsorted samples came from about 100 million PBMCs. Worth noting for this clone: As yet, its antigen is unknown.

The sequenced sample consisted of PBMCs. The clonotype was recovered from a woman in her 40s in good health. Some clones in this sample may be carry-over from other donors' samples.

CDR3 loop: CSVVTGNSNQPQHF. For the CDR3, the DNA is TGCAGCGTTGTAACTGGTAATAGCAATCAGCCCCAGCATTTT. The gene calls are TRBV29-1 and TRBJ1-5; the D is unclear. Germline loops: CDR1 SQVTM, CDR2 ANQGSEA. The CDR3 covers 14 residues. The germline V and J ends were trimmed by 4 bases and 0 bases, with 10 bases remaining between them. The variable domain in full, with the rest retrieved from reference TRBV29-1 and TRBJ1-5, is SAVISQKPSRDICQRGTSLTIQCQVDSQVTMMFWYRQQPGQSLTLIATANQGSEATYESGFVIDKFPISRPNLTFSTLTVSNMSPEDSSIYLCSVVTGNSNQPQHFGDGTRLSIL.